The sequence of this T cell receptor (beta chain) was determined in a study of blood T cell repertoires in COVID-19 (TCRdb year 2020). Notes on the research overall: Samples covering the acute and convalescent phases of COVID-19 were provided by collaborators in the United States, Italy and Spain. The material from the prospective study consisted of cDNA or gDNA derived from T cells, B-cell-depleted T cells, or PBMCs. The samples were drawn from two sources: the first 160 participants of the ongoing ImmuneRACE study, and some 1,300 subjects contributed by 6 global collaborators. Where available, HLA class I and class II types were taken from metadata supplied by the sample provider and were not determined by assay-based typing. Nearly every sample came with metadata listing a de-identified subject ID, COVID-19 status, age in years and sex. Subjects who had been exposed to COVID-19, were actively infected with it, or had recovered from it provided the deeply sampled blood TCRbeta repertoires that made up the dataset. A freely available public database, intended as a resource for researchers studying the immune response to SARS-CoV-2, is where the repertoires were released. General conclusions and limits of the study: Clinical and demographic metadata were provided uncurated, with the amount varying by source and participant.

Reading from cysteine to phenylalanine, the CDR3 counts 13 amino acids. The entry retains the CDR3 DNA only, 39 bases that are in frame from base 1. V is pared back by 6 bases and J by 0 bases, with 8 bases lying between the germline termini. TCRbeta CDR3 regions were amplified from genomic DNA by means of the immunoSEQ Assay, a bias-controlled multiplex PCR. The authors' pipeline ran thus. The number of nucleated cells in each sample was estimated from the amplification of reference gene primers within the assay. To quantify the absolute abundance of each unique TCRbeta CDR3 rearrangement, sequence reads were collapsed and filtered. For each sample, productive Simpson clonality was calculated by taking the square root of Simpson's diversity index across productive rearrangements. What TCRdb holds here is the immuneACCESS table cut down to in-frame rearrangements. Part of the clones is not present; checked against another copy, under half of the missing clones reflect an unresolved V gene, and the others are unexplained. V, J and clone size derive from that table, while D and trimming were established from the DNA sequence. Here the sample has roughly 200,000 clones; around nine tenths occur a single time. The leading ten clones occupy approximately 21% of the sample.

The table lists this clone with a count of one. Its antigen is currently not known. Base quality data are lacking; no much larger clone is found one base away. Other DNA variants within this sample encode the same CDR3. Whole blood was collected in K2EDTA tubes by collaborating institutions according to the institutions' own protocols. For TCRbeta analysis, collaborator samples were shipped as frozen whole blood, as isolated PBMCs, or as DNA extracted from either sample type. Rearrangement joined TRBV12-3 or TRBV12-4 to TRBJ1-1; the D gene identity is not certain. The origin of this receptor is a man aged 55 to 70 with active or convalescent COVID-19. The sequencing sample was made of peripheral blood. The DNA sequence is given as TGTGCCAGCAGCCCTCGTTTGAACACTGAAGCTTTCTTT. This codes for CASSPRLNTEAFF.